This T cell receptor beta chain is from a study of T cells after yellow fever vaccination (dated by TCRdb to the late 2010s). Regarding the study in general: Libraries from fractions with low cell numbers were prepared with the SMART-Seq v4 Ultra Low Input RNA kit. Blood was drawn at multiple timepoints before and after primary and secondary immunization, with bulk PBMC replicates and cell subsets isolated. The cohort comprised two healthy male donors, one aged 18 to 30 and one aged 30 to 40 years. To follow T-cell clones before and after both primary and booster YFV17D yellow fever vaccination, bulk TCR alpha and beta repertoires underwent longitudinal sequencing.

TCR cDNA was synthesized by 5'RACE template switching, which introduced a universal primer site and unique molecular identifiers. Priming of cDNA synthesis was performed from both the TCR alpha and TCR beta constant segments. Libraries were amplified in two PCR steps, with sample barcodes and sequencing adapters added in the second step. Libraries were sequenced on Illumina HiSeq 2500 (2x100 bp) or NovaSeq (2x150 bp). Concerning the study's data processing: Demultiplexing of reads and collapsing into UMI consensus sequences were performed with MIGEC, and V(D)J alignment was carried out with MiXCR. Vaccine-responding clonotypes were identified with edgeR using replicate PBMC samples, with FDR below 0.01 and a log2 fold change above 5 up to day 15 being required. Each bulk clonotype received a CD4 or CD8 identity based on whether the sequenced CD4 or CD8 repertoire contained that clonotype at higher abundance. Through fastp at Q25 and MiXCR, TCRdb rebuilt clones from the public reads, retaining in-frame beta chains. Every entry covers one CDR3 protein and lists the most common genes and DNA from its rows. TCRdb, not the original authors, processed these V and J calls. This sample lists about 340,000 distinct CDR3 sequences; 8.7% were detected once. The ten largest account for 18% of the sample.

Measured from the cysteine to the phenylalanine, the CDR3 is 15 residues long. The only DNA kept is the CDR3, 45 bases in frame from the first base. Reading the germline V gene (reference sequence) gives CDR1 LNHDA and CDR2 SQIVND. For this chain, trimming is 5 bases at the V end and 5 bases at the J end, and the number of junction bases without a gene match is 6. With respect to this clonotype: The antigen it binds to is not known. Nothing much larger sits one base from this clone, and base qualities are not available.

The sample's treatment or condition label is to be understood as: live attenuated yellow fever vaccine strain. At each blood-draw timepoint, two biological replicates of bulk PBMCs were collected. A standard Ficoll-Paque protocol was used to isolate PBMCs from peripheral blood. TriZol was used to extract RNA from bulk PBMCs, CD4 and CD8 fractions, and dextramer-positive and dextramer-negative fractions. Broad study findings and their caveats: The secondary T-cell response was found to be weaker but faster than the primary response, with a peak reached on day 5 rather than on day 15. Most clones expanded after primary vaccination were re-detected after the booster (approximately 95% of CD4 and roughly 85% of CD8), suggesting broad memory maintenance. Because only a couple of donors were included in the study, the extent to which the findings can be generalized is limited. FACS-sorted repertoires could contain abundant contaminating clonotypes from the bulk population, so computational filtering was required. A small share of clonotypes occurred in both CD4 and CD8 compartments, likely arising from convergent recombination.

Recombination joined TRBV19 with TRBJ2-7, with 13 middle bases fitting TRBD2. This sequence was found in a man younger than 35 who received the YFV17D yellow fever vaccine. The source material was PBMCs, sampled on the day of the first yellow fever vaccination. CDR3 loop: CASSLGTSGVNEQYF. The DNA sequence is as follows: TGTGCCAGTAGTCTCGGGACTAGCGGGGTGAACGAGCAGTACTTC.